The following is a T cell receptor beta chain sequence with its context. Its cognate antigen is unknown. The entry originates in a study of OX40 agonist ivuxolimab in advanced cancers. Study in general: Three individuals attained partial responses, comprising one hepatocellular carcinoma case and two cutaneous melanoma cases. Study observations and caveats: No determination was made of the antigen specificity of the expanded peripheral T cells.

V lost 0 bases and J 2 bases, leaving 7 bases between the germline ends. In germline, CDR1 is LNHNV, CDR2 YYDKDF (reference sequence). This CDR3 is 15 amino acids long. Produced via immunoSEQ multiplex PCR; TCRdb's table is partial and in-frame only. The table has some 73,000 clones, approximately 86% seen once. V is TRBV15 and J is TRBJ1-4, with D hard to call. This receptor was taken from an adult with an advanced solid tumor such as melanoma, head and neck, liver or kidney cancer. Sequencing was performed on CD4+ or CD8+ T cells sorted from blood, taken in a trial of the OX40 agonist ivuxolimab. The CDR3 nucleotides read TGTGCCACCAGCAGAGATGCGAGGACTAATGAAAAACTGTTTTTT. Its protein is CATSRDARTNEKLFF.